The clone carrying this TCR beta chain occurred a few times. Its target is not known. TCRdb re-derived calls from the reads in MiXCR, one entry per CDR3 protein. Here the sample spans about 890,000 distinct CDR3 sequences, approximately 32% being singletons. The entry originates in a study of T cell repertoires in cytomegalovirus infection. Study-level information: In the study, CMV epitopes included recently identified HLA-C-restricted and well-studied HLA-B-restricted ones. CMV infection plus the matching HLA type was flagged by public TCR beta signatures. Study-wide points: Dominant in the ex vivo response were TCR beta clonotypes restricted by HLA-C and specific for CMV. The cumulative frequency of public TCR beta families identified carriers of CMV plus the relevant HLA.

CDR1 is SGHTA and CDR2 is FQGNSA in the germline V gene. Trimming cost V 2 bases and J 4 bases; bases outside gene matches: 8. The CDR3 extends over 16 amino acids. The sample consisted of cultured CD8+ T cells from PBMCs, taken from culture after CMV antigen stimulation. The J gene is TRBJ2-5, the V gene TRBV7-2, with 9 bases identical to TRBD2. This TCR was recovered from a human donor in good health (CMV status not recorded). Some clones in this sample may be carry-over from other donors' samples. The CDR3 sequence is CASSLFLAGIRETQYF. CDR3 sequence (DNA): TGTGCCAGCAGCTTATTCCTAGCGGGGATCCGAGAGACCCAGTACTTC.